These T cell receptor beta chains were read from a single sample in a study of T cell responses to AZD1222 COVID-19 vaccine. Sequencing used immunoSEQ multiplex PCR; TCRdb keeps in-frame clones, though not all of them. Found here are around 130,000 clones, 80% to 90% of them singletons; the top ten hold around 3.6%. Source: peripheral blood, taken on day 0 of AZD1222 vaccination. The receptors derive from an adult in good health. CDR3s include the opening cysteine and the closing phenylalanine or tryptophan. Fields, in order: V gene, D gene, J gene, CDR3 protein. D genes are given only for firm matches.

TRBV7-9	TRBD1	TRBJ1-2	CASSRGTGEYGYTF
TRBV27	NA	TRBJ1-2	CASSALGAKLAEGYTF
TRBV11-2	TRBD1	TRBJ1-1	CASSLDPAGGAWAFF
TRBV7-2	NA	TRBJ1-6	CASSLAGAGSNSPLHF
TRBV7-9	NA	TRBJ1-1	CASSSQGENTEAFF
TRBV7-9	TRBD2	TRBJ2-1	CASSPGLPYNEQFF
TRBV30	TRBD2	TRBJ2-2	CAWMLAGLSGELFF
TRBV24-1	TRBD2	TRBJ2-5	CATSDTGAGGQETQYF
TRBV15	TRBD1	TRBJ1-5	CATSRDGGQGFNSNQPQHF
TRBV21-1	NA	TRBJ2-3	CASSKERDRTISTDTQYF
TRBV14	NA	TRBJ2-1	CASSQDFQDPYNEQFF
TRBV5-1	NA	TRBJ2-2	CASSFSDTGELFF
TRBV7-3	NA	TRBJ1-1	CASSLNQGELTEAFF
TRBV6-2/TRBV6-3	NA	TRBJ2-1	CASSYSTYNEQFF
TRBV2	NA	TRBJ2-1	CASLALSSYNEQFF
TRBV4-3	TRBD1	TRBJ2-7	CASSLLGTGTYEQYF
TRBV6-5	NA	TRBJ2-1	CASGAPNEQFF
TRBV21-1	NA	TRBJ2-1	CASSKVGRQSSYNEQFF
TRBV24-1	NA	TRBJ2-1	CATQSGSSSYNEQFF
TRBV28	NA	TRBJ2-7	CASSLDVGASYEQYF
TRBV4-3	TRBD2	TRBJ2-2	CASSQDFRSGGSGELFF
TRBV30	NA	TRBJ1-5	CAWRQPGQPQHF
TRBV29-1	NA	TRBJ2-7	CSVVGRNYEQYF
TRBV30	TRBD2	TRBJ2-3	CAWRTSGATDTQYF
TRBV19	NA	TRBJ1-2	CATRSAVYGYTF
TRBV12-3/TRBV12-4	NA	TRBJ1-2	CASSSTANYGYTF
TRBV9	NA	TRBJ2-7	CASSVGAGTMYEQYF
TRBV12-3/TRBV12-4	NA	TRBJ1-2	CASSSETSYGYTF
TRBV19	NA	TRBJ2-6	CASSPRGRGTGANVLTF
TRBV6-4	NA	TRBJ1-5	CASSDTINQPQHF
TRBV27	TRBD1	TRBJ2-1	CASSLLQGGLYNEQFF
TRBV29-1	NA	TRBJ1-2	CSVDKVDGSYGYTF
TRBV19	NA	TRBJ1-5	CASSIYSGISQPQHF
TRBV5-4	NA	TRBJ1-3	CASSLEPGGGNTIYF
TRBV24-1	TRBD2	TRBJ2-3	CATSDSTSGHTDTQYF
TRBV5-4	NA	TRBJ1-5	CASSSEGGRGPQHF
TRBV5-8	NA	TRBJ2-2	CASSLGVDSTGELFF
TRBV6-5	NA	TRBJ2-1	CASSYSVANDEQFF
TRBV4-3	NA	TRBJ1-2	CASSQDRGTFYGYTF
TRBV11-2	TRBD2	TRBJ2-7	CASNAGLAGGVNEQYF
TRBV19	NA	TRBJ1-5	CASSISGQHDQPQHF
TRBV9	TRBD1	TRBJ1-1	CASSIQGASNTEAFF
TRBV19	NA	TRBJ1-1	CASSIDGGEAFF
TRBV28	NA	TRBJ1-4	CASSFRWGNEKLFF
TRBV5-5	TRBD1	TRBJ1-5	CASSLVWRDRVQGQPQHF
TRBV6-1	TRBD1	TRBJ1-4	CASSEWDRSNEKLFF
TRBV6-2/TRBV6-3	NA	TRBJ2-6	CASSSLVRPARPGANVLTF
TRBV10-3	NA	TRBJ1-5	CAISDADQPQHF
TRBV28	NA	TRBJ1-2	CASGDRYGYTF
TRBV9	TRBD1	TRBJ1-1	CASSPSLTGKNTEAFF
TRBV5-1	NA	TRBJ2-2	CASSIGQANTGELFF
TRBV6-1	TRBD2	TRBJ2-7	CASSELAGGASSYEQYF
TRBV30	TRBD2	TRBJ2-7	CAWDPSGVGYEQYF
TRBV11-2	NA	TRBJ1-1	CASSLDGTDNTEAFF
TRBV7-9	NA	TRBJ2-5	CASSPPTEVTQYF
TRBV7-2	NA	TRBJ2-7	CASSLPRGGGLSSYEQYF
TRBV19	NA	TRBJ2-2	CASSMQDANTGELFF